This T cell receptor (beta chain) was found in a study of T cell clonotyping in hematopoietic cell transplantation. V was cut by 6 bases and J by 4 bases, with 10 bases left in between. The CDR3 is made up of 13 amino acids. Germline CDR1 is SNHLY and CDR2 is FYNNEI. This clone has just a few counts. The antigen remains unidentified. Whole-study findings and limits: Recipient TCR diversity dropped after transplant; expanded clonotypes rose from day 30 to 180.

The repertoire was sequenced with immunoSEQ multiplex PCR; TCRdb's copy has only in-frame clones and lacks some. The sample lists fewer than 80,000 clones, 94% seen once, with roughly 1.7% in the top ten. The chain uses TRBV2 and TRBJ1-3; tentatively, D is TRBD1 (5 bases). Sequencing was done on a sample of peripheral blood mononuclear cells. The source of this sequence is a middle-aged man in good health. Some clones in this sample may be carry-over from other donors' samples. The CDR3 here is CASRWDLGNTIYF. For the CDR3, the DNA is TGTGCCAGCAGATGGGACCTGGGAAACACCATATATTTT.